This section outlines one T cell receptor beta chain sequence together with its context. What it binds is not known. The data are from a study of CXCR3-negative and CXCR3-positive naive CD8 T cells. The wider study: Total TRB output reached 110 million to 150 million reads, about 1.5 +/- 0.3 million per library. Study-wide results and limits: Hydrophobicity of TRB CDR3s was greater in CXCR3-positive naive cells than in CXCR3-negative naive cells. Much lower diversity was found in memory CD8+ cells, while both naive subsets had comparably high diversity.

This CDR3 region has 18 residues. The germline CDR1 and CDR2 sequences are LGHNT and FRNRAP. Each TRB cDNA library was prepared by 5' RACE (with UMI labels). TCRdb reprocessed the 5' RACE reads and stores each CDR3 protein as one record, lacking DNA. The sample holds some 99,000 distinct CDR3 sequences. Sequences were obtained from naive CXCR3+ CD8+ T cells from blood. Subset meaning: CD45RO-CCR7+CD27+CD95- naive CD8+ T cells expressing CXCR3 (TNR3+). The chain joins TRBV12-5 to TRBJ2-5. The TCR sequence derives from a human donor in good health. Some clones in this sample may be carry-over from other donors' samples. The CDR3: CASGLVERLYLPKETQYF.